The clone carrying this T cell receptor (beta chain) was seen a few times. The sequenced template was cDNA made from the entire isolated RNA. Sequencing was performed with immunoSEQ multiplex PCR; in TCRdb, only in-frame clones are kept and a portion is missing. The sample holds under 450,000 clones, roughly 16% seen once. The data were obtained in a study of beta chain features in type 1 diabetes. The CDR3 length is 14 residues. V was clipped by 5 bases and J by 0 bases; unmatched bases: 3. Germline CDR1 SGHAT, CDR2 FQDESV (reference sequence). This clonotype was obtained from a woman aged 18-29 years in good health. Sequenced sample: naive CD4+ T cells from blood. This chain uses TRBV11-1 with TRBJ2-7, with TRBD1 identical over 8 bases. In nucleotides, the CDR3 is TGTGCCAGCAGCCGGACAGGGAGCTCCTACGAGCAGTACTTC. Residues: CASSRTGSSYEQYF.